One sample yielded the 21 T cell receptor beta chains listed below, sequenced in a study of response to subunit inactivated influenza vaccine. TCRdb ran MiXCR on the RT-PCR reads and lists one entry per CDR3 protein. This table has some 850,000 distinct CDR3 sequences, approximately 18% appearing once. This specimen consisted of PBMCs from blood, obtained 5 days after vaccination. These receptors were obtained from a man aged 45-65 years who received an inactivated influenza vaccine.

This clonotype showed up just a few times. The rearrangement links TRBV30 to TRBJ2-1; D is ambiguous. CDR1 is GTSNPN, CDR2 SVGIG, per germline (reference sequence). This CDR3 is built from 13 residues. V gave up 0 bases and J gave up 5 bases, with 8 bases separating them. The CDR3, as DNA: TGTGCCTGGAGTGTGAATCGGGACAATGAGCAGTTCTTC. Translating it yields CAWSVNRDNEQFF.

There are a few counts of this clonotype. The chain has TRBV7-9 and TRBJ2-1; no definite D call. The CDR3 is made up of 16 amino acids. CDR1 and CDR2 from the germline V gene are SEHNR and FQNEAQ (reference sequence). Trimming removed 1 base at V and 2 bases at J, with 12 bases between. The CDR3 nucleotides are TGTGCCAGCAGCTTAGGGGTCCGGGTTCCCTACAATGAGCAGTTCTTC. Amino acid sequence: CASSLGVRVPYNEQFF.

The CDR3 bases are TGTGCCAGTAGTATCGGACAGGGTGTAAGTGGCTACACCTTC. This sequence encodes CASSIGQGVSGYTF. The V and J genes are TRBV19 and TRBJ1-2; 8 bases are a match to TRBD1. Unmatched junction bases numbered 7, after V lost 3 bases and J lost 7 bases. Looked up from germline, CDR1 is LNHDA and CDR2 is SQIVND (reference sequence). The CDR3 consists of 14 residues.

Comment on this clonotype: Since a much larger clone is just one base distant, this may be a read error. This sequence joins TRBV29-1 and TRBJ2-1, with D unclear. Germline V lookup: CDR1 SQVTM, CDR2 ANQGSEA. CDR3 length: 13 amino acids. V dropped 5 bases and J dropped 4 bases, with 12 bases sitting between them. Here the CDR3 DNA reads TGCAGCGTTTCGGAACTCGTTTACAATGAGCAGTTCTTC. As protein: CSVSELVYNEQFF.

The rearrangement uses TRBV4-2 and TRBJ2-5; 8 bases are shared with TRBD2. The J segment lost 3 bases and the V segment lost 4 bases, leaving 10 bases of the junction unmatched. The CDR3 extends over 16 amino acids. Looked up from germline, CDR1 is LGHNA and CDR2 is YNFKEQ. The CDR3 bases are TGTGCCAGCAGCCGAGACATAGCGGGGACCAAAGAGACCCAGTACTTC. This encodes CASSRDIAGTKETQYF.

This chain connects TRBV3-1 to TRBJ2-2; D not resolved. This CDR3 has 14 residues. Germline V gene sequence: CDR1 LGHDT, CDR2 YNNKEL (reference sequence). V lost 1 base and J 7 bases, leaving 10 bases between the germline ends. CDR3: CASSQVGGNGELFF. The CDR3 nucleotides are TGTGCCAGCAGCCAAGTTGGTGGGAACGGGGAGCTGTTTTTT.

The chain has TRBV4-1 and TRBJ2-5, with 7 bases matching TRBD2. Germline CDR1 is MGHRA and CDR2 is YSYEKL. J was trimmed by 4 bases and V by 2 bases; bases with no gene match: 13. This CDR3 is 17 amino acids long. The CDR3 DNA sequence: TGCGCCAGCAGCCAATTTGCGATGGCGGGAGACGGAGAGACCCAGTACTTC. Encoded protein: CASSQFAMAGDGETQYF.

The rearrangement uses TRBV5-6 and TRBJ2-2; D is undetermined. Germline V CDR1 and CDR2: SGHDT, YYEEEE. CDR3 size: 17 residues. The V gene lost 0 bases and the J gene lost 1 base, with 13 bases spanning the gap. CDR3: CASSLALQRLNTGELFF. The DNA of the CDR3 is TGTGCCAGCAGCTTGGCGCTCCAGCGTCTGAACACCGGGGAGCTGTTTTTT.

The chain is built from TRBV6-5 and TRBJ2-1; D possibly corresponds to TRBD2 (6 bases). V was clipped by 2 bases and J by 3 bases, with 11 bases between them. The CDR3 runs to 15 residues. Germline CDR1 MNHEY, CDR2 SVGAGI. DNA for the CDR3: TGTGCCAGCAGTTACAGGGTAGCGGTCTACAATGAGCAGTTCTTC. Encoded protein: CASSYRVAVYNEQFF.

This chain uses TRBV20-1 with TRBJ2-3; 8 nucleotides align to TRBD1. Germline values: CDR1 DFQATT, CDR2 SNEGSKA (reference sequence). Trimming at V came to 6 bases and at J to 3 bases, leaving 5 bases not matched to a gene. The CDR3 spans 13 residues. CDR3 DNA: TGCAGTGCGGGGGACAGGATAACAGATACGCAGTATTTT. This encodes CSAGDRITDTQYF.

J is TRBJ1-1 and V is TRBV6-1; TRBD1 matches at 7 bases. With V trimmed by 2 bases and J by 7 bases, 13 bases remained unmatched. Germline-derived CDR1 and CDR2 are MNHNS and SASEGT. CDR3 length: 16 amino acids. In DNA, the CDR3 is TGTGCCAGCAGTGAACTGGCCGTACGGCCAGGGGGTGAAGCTTTCTTT. This translates into CASSELAVRPGGEAFF.

CDR3 amino acids: CASSDPGWSEQFF. CDR3 sequence (DNA): TGTGCCAGCAGTGACCCGGGATGGTCTGAGCAGTTCTTC. The J gene is TRBJ2-1, the V gene TRBV2; maybe TRBD2 (5 bases). The germline V gene has CDR1 SNHLY and CDR2 FYNNEI. The CDR3 totals 13 residues. V lost 3 bases to trimming and J lost 9 bases, with 12 bases between them.

Many counts were recorded for this clonotype. The J gene is TRBJ2-7, the V gene TRBV3-1; the D gene is possibly TRBD2 (6 bases). Germline V lookup: CDR1 LGHDT, CDR2 YNNKEL (reference sequence). The CDR3 extends over 12 amino acids. Deletions cut 4 bases from V and 6 bases from J, with 10 bases between. This CDR3 reads CASSPSGVEQYF. The CDR3 DNA sequence: TGTGCCAGCAGCCCTTCGGGGGTCGAGCAGTACTTC.

This sequence joins TRBV6-1 and TRBJ2-1; D perhaps matches TRBD1 (6 bases). The germline V gene has CDR1 MNHNS and CDR2 SASEGT. Trimming shortened V by 2 bases and J by 4 bases, and 12 bases separated the two germline ends. The CDR3 is made up of 15 amino acids. For the CDR3, the DNA is TGTGCCAGCAGTGAATGGGCAGGGGAATACAATGAGCAGTTCTTC. Protein: CASSEWAGEYNEQFF.

In its sample, this clonotype was seen a few times. The genes are TRBV6-5 and TRBJ2-7, with D uncertain. Between the trimmed V and J ends, which lost 4 bases and 3 bases, there was a span of 13 bases. The CDR3 sequence is 14 residues long. In germline, CDR1 is MNHEY, CDR2 SVGAGI. The CDR3 nucleotides read TGTGCCAGCAGTTCTTGGGTGGGTAGCTACGAGCAGTACTTC. It is translated as CASSSWVGSYEQYF.

This clonotype was seen a few times. The chain links TRBV20-1 to TRBJ2-7; D might be TRBD2 (6 bases). CDR1 is DFQATT, CDR2 SNEGSKA, per germline (reference sequence). V was shortened by 2 bases and J by 3 bases, with 17 bases between the two germline ends. The CDR3 is made up of 15 amino acids. For the CDR3, the DNA is TGCAGTGCTAGACCGTACCGGGACTCCTACTACGAGCAGTACTTC. This encodes CSARPYRDSYYEQYF.

This clonotype has a handful of counts. This chain joins TRBV20-1 and TRBJ2-2, with D possibly being TRBD1 (8 bases). The CDR3 is made up of 17 amino acids. V was cut by 0 bases and J by 1 base, with 15 bases left in between. Germline CDR1 is DFQATT and CDR2 is SNEGSKA (reference sequence). The CDR3 here is CSARDTGGTGNTGELFF. In DNA form, the CDR3 reads TGCAGTGCTAGAGACACCGGGGGGACAGGGAACACCGGGGAGCTGTTTTTT.

The V call is TRBV28, the J call TRBJ1-2; 7 bases are a match to TRBD1. J lost 4 bases, V lost 6 bases, and 5 bases had no gene match. The CDR3 runs 13 residues. Germline CDR1 reads MDHEN; CDR2 reads SYDVKM. The CDR3 reads CASRLTGLYGYTF. CDR3 nucleotide sequence: TGTGCCAGCAGGCTGACAGGGCTCTATGGCTACACCTTC.

This clonotype was seen a handful of times. DNA for the CDR3: TGCAGTGCTAGTAGGGACGGCCGCACAGATACGCAGTATTTT. Its protein product is CSASRDGRTDTQYF. This sequence joins TRBV20-1 and TRBJ2-3, with D perhaps given as TRBD1 or TRBD2 (5 bases each). Germline CDR1 is DFQATT and CDR2 is SNEGSKA (reference sequence). Trimming left V 3 bases short and J 1 base short, with 11 bases between. CDR3 length: 14 residues.

The table lists this clonotype with a few counts. The CDR3: CASSFTQGSRTDTQYF. For the CDR3, the DNA is TGTGCCAGCAGCTTCACCCAGGGGTCGAGGACAGATACGCAGTATTTT. The chain links TRBV11-2 to TRBJ2-3; D perhaps matches TRBD1 (6 bases). The CDR3 loop spans 16 amino acids. Germline lookup yields CDR1 SGHAT and CDR2 FQNNGV. V dropped 3 bases and J dropped 3 bases, with 16 bases sitting between them.

V gene TRBV7-2 combines with J gene TRBJ2-7; D remains unclear. Germline CDR1 and CDR2: SGHTA and FQGNSA. Trimming shortened V by 5 bases and J by 2 bases, and 16 bases separated the two germline ends. The CDR3 is 15 residues long. The DNA for the CDR3 is TGTGCCAGCAGCCCTACTCCGGGCCTTACCTACGAGCAGTACTTC. Amino acid sequence: CASSPTPGLTYEQYF.